The TCR beta chain under discussion was sequenced for a study of T cells in tuberculosis. Measured with immunoSEQ multiplex PCR; TCRdb has only the in-frame clones, and not every one. The repertoire consists of about 88,000 clones, with approximately 91% occurring once and the leading ten covering around 1.8%. Sorting used thawed, overnight-rested PBMC stained with anti-CD3, a viability dye and GMM-loaded CD1B tetramer. C32 glucose monomycolate from Rhodococcus equi was loaded onto the CD1B tetramers. The CDR3 spans 17 residues. The germline gives CDR1 SGDLS, CDR2 YYNGEE. V lost 3 bases and J 0 bases, leaving 17 bases between the germline ends.

The clonotype comes from an adult woman with latent tuberculosis. The source material was CD1b-GMM tetramer-negative cells sorted from PBMCs. The chain has TRBV9 and TRBJ2-3; D may be TRBD1 (5 bases). CDR3 in amino acids: CASSGSPFGASTDTQYF. The DNA of the CDR3 is TGTGCCAGCAGCGGGAGTCCCTTTGGGGCTAGCACAGATACGCAGTATTTT.